The clone carrying this T cell receptor (beta chain) was seen only a few times. TCRdb reanalysed the 5' RACE reads using MiXCR and keeps one entry per CDR3 protein. Of under 300,000 distinct CDR3 sequences in the sample, around 10% were seen once. The data were obtained in a study of T-cell memory formation after mild COVID-19. Study in general: Each donor largely had its own TCR clusters.

Trimming removed 7 bases at V and 3 bases at J, with 16 bases between. The CDR3 length is 14 residues. Per the germline V gene, CDR1 is MNHNS and CDR2 is SASEGT. The TCR comes from a man between 18 and 35 years old who had mild COVID-19 (a few samples of this study predate the infection). Cell type and time point are not known. The chain joins TRBV6-1 to TRBJ2-7, with D hard to call. Source material: PBMCs or a T cell subset sorted from them (not recorded which). The CDR3 loop reads CASIREGLGYEQYV. The DNA for the CDR3 is TGTGCCAGCATAAGAGAAGGCTTGGGCTACGAGCAGTACGTC.